Listed here are 16 T cell receptor beta chains from one sample, sequenced in a study of cytotoxic CD8 clonotypes in ibrutinib-treated CLL (dated by TCRdb to about 2021). Explained via the paper, the time point label denotes: approximately 25 months on ibrutinib. Libraries came from the immunoSEQ multiplex PCR assay. TCRdb re-hosts the immuneACCESS table, in-frame sequences only. Its copies lack some clones; in the studies checked, an unresolved V gene accounts for under half of them, and the cause for the rest is not known. The sample table holds 45,000 to 70,000 clones, of which 56% were seen once. Roughly 21% of the sample is held by the ten biggest clonotypes. The starting material was PBMCs, obtained after 24 months of ibrutinib treatment. The receptors were gathered from a human donor with chronic lymphocytic leukemia.

The CDR3 coding sequence is TGTGCCAGCAGCTTAGGGGCCGGTCACCAGGGTTCACCCCTCCACTTT. Its translation is CASSLGAGHQGSPLHF. The chain combines TRBV13 with TRBJ1-6; tentative D call: TRBD1 (5 bases). V lost 0 bases to trimming and J lost 9 bases, with 15 bases between them. CDR1 PRHDT and CDR2 FYEKMQ come from the germline V gene (reference sequence). The CDR3 runs 16 residues.

The chain employs TRBV7-8 and TRBJ2-4; no clear D gene. Germline V CDR1 and CDR2: SGHVS, FQNEAQ. The V and J ends lost 1 base and 0 bases respectively, with 7 bases between them. CDR3 length: 15 residues. The DNA for the CDR3 is TGTGCCAGCAGCTTAGACCCCCTAGCCAAAAACATTCAGTACTTC. It codes for CASSLDPLAKNIQYF.

There are many counts of this clone. The CDR3 DNA reads as TGCGCCAGCCGGGGACAGTTGAACACCGGGGAGCTGTTTTTT. Protein product: CASRGQLNTGELFF. The chain recombines TRBV5-1 with TRBJ2-2; 7 positions agree with TRBD1. This CDR3 is built from 14 residues. Germline lookup yields CDR1 SGHRS and CDR2 YFSETQ. The V segment lost 7 bases and the J segment 1 base; nucleotides outside the gene matches: 4.

This rearrangement joins TRBV7-2 to TRBJ1-5, with 7 bases fitting TRBD1. The CDR3 runs 15 residues. After removal of 2 bases from V and 3 bases from J, the junction contained 4 bases not matched to a gene. The germline V gene has CDR1 SGHTA and CDR2 FQGNSA. CDR3 nucleotide sequence: TGTGCCAGCAGCTTAATAGGGGGCGCCAATCAGCCCCAGCATTTT. Amino acid sequence: CASSLIGGANQPQHF.

This chain uses TRBV19 with TRBJ1-1; D may be TRBD1 (5 bases). The V and J ends lost 7 bases and 1 base respectively, with 13 bases between them. The CDR3 extends over 14 amino acids. Germline CDR1 and CDR2: LNHDA and SQIVND (reference sequence). The CDR3 is CASTPDSPNTEAFF. DNA for the CDR3: TGTGCCAGTACCCCAGACAGTCCGAACACTGAAGCTTTCTTT.

This clone came up a few times. The V and J genes are TRBV2 and TRBJ1-3; D is ambiguous. CDR1 SNHLY and CDR2 FYNNEI come from the germline V gene. The V end was cut by 6 bases, the J end by 0 bases, with 12 bases between. CDR3 length: 15 amino acids. CDR3 in amino acids: CASRPGRNSGNTIYF. As DNA, the CDR3 is TGTGCCAGCAGACCCGGACGGAACTCTGGAAACACCATATATTTT.

A few counts support this clone. The genes are TRBV5-1 and TRBJ2-5; 9 bases map to TRBD2. This CDR3 comprises 15 residues. Trimming at V came to 4 bases and at J to 5 bases, leaving 9 bases not matched to a gene. CDR1 is SGHRS, CDR2 YFSETQ, per germline. The CDR3 spells CASSIGLARTETQYF. For the CDR3, the DNA is TGCGCCAGCAGCATAGGACTAGCGAGGACGGAGACCCAGTACTTC.

For this clone: The same CDR3 arises from other DNA sequences in this sample as well. The CDR3 coding sequence is TGCAGCGTTGGGGGAGGGATGAACACTGAAGCTTTCTTT. Translating it yields CSVGGGMNTEAFF. J is TRBJ1-1 and V is TRBV29-1; D is uncertain. V was pared by 4 bases and J by 0 bases, with 9 bases between. The CDR3 is 13 amino acids. The germline gives CDR1 SQVTM, CDR2 ANQGSEA.

The chain uses TRBV2 and TRBJ2-7; 8 bases map to TRBD2. The CDR3 sequence is 13 residues long. Trimming cost V 7 bases and J 2 bases; bases outside gene matches: 4. CDR1 and CDR2 (germline): SNHLY, FYNNEI. Here the CDR3 DNA reads TGTGCCAGCACCGTTAGCGGGACCTACGAGCAGTACTTC. Its protein is CASTVSGTYEQYF. The whole variable domain, filled in from reference TRBV2 and TRBJ2-7, reads EPEVTQTPSHQVTQMGQEVILRCVPISNHLYFYWYRQILGQKVEFLVSFYNNEISEKSEIFDDQFSVERPDGSNFTLKIRSTKLEDSAMYFCASTVSGTYEQYFGPGTRLTVT.

The chain couples TRBV11-1 to TRBJ2-1, with unresolved D. CDR3 length: 13 residues. V lost 4 bases, J lost 4 bases, and 8 bases lay in between. The germline V gene encodes CDR1 SGHAT and CDR2 FQDESV (reference sequence). The CDR3 bases are TGTGCCAGCAGCTCGACCCAATACAATGAGCAGTTCTTC. It specifies CASSSTQYNEQFF.

The chain combines TRBV19 with TRBJ2-5; weak D call: TRBD1 (5 bases). CDR1 is LNHDA, CDR2 SQIVND, per germline (reference sequence). The length of the CDR3 is 15 residues. Trimming cost V 3 bases and J 5 bases, with 16 bases left between them. CDR3 amino acids: CASSMGQGLRETQYF. CDR3 nucleotide sequence: TGTGCCAGTAGTATGGGGCAGGGCTTACGCGAGACCCAGTACTTC.

This clone was seen a handful of times. This sequence joins TRBV29-1 and TRBJ2-3, with D perhaps TRBD2 (5 bases). The V gene lost 6 bases and the J gene lost 0 bases, with 13 bases spanning the gap. From germline, CDR1 is SQVTM and CDR2 ANQGSEA. The CDR3 sequence is 14 residues long. The CDR3 DNA reads as TGCAGCGTAACCAGCGGTACTAGCACAGATACGCAGTATTTT. Residues: CSVTSGTSTDTQYF.

V gene TRBV11-2 combines with J gene TRBJ2-2; 9 bases map to TRBD2. CDR1 SGHAT and CDR2 FQNNGV come from the germline V gene. The CDR3 length is 18 residues. V dropped 1 base and J dropped 5; count of bases not matched to a gene: 11. CDR3 region: CASSLAGQRGAGTGELFF. The CDR3 DNA follows: TGTGCCAGCAGCTTAGCGGGCCAGCGGGGGGCTGGTACCGGGGAGCTGTTTTTT.

The chain links TRBV7-7 to TRBJ2-5, with D possibly being TRBD1 or TRBD2 (5 bases each). Trimming stripped 4 bases from V and 1 base from J, with 7 bases between. The V gene's germline CDR1 is SSHAT and CDR2 FNYEAQ (reference sequence). This CDR3 region has 13 residues. CDR3 coding DNA: TGTGCCAGCAGCTCGGGGCCCCAAGAGACCCAGTACTTC. Its translation: CASSSGPQETQYF. Combining the CDR3 with reference TRBV7-7 and TRBJ2-5 gives the whole variable domain GAGVSQSPRYKVTKRGQDVTLRCDPISSHATLYWYQQALGQGPEFLTYFNYEAQPDKSGLPSDRFSAERPEGSISTLTIQRTEQRDSAMYRCASSSGPQETQYFGPGTRLLVL.

The chain has TRBV9 and TRBJ1-2; tentative D call: TRBD1 (5 bases). V dropped 1 base and J dropped 4 bases, with 17 bases sitting between them. Per germline, CDR1 SGDLS and CDR2 YYNGEE. The CDR3 loop spans 16 amino acids. The CDR3 nucleotides read TGTGCCAGCAGCGTATGGGCGGGGCAAGCGCCCTATGGCTACACCTTC. It codes for CASSVWAGQAPYGYTF. Based on the CDR3 plus reference TRBV9 and TRBJ1-2, the full variable domain is DSGVTQTPKHLITATGQRVTLRCSPRSGDLSVYWYQQSLDQGLQFLIQYYNGEERAKGNILERFSAQQFPDLHSELNLSSLELGDSALYFCASSVWAGQAPYGYTFGSGTRLTVV.

The J gene is TRBJ2-1, the V gene TRBV21-1; the D segment call TRBD2 is taken from the table without a DNA check. TRBV21-1 constitutes a pseudogene. There are 16 residues in the CDR3. The CDR3 DNA is TGTGCCAGTTCACCCTCCGGGACTAGCGCGAACAATGAGCAGTTCTTC. It codes for CASSPSGTSANNEQFF.